Below, 12 T cell receptor beta chains from the same sample are listed, as sequenced in a study of shared clonotypes between healthy human individuals. TCRdb keeps only in-frame clones here, not all; method: immunoSEQ multiplex PCR. The sample contains some 2 million clones, roughly 94% of which appear only once. CD45RO-negative cells were positively selected for CCR7, leaving out terminally differentiated effector memory CD45RA+ cells. Sequenced input: naive CD8+ T cells sorted from blood. All receptors derive from a man younger than 35 in good health.

This clone showed up just once. The chain combines TRBV29-1 with TRBJ2-7; D call uncertain. The CDR3 has 13 amino acids. Trimming removed 1 base at V and 3 bases at J, with 10 bases between. CDR1 and CDR2 (germline): SQVTM, ANQGSEA. The CDR3 region is CSVEGYGNYEQYF. Here the CDR3 DNA reads TGCAGCGTTGAAGGATACGGAAACTACGAGCAGTACTTC.

Only a few counts were recorded for this clone. This rearrangement joins TRBV9 to TRBJ2-3, with 12 positions matching TRBD2. The germline V gene encodes CDR1 SGDLS and CDR2 YYNGEE. V lost 2 bases, J lost 4 bases, and 5 bases stayed unmatched. The CDR3 spans 16 residues. CDR3 DNA sequence: TGTGCCAGCAGCGTCACTAGCGGGGGGCTGGCAGATACGCAGTATTTT. It translates to CASSVTSGGLADTQYF.

V gene TRBV7-9 combines with J gene TRBJ2-7; D not resolved. Germline CDR1 SEHNR, CDR2 FQNEAQ (reference sequence). V gave up 1 base and J gave up 0 bases, with 13 bases separating them. This CDR3 contains 16 residues. The CDR3 DNA sequence: TGTGCCAGCAGCTTAGATCCCTTAACCCCCTCCTACGAGCAGTACTTC. Protein: CASSLDPLTPSYEQYF.

The genes are TRBV28 and TRBJ1-4; 11 bases fit TRBD1. The CDR3 runs 15 residues. Trimming cost V 8 bases and J 0 bases; bases outside gene matches: 2. Germline V CDR1 and CDR2: MDHEN, SYDVKM. The CDR3 loop is CASGQGAPTNEKLFF. The CDR3 DNA is TGTGCCAGCGGACAGGGGGCGCCAACTAATGAAAAACTGTTTTTT.

This sequence joins TRBV7-8 and TRBJ2-3, with TRBD2 identical over 12 bases. The V gene's germline CDR1 is SGHVS and CDR2 FQNEAQ. The CDR3 runs to 17 residues. The ends lost 3 bases at V and 1 base at J; junction bases unmatched: 5. The CDR3 loop is CASSFGLAGGGTDTQYF. The CDR3 nucleotides read TGTGCCAGCAGCTTTGGTCTAGCGGGAGGGGGCACAGATACGCAGTATTTT.

To note about this clone: Other nucleotide sequences in the sample specify the same CDR3. The gene calls are TRBV4-3 and TRBJ1-5, with D unclear. The CDR3 loop spans 15 amino acids. Germline V gene data show CDR1 as LGHNA and CDR2 as YSLEER. Trimming removed 0 bases at V and 4 bases at J, with 10 bases between. In nucleotides, the CDR3 is TGCGCCAGCAGCCAAGATCGAGGCAGTAATCAGCCCCAGCATTTT. It is translated as CASSQDRGSNQPQHF.

This clone was found once. The rearrangement joins TRBV6-6 to TRBJ2-5; maybe TRBD1 (5 bases). The V gene's germline CDR1 is MNHNY and CDR2 SVGAGI (reference sequence). V lost 2 bases, J lost 4 bases, and 11 bases lay in between. This CDR3 has 14 residues. This chain's CDR3 is CASSYTGRGETQYF. CDR3 DNA: TGTGCCAGCAGTTACACAGGCAGAGGAGAGACCCAGTACTTC.

This chain links TRBV10-1 with TRBJ2-5; 7 bases map to TRBD1. Germline values: CDR1 WNHNN, CDR2 SYGVQD (reference sequence). V was pared by 5 bases and J by 4 bases, with 1 base of the junction left unmatched. The CDR3 has 12 amino acids. DNA of the CDR3: TGCGCCAGCAGTCCAGGGGGAGAGACCCAGTACTTC. It specifies CASSPGGETQYF.

The CDR3 DNA follows: TGCGCCAGCAGTGAGGGTCCCGGGGGCCATGGCTACACCTTC. Its protein product is CASSEGPGGHGYTF. The gene calls are TRBV5-1 and TRBJ1-2, with D maybe TRBD1 (6 bases). V lost 5 bases, J lost 6 bases, and 17 bases lay in between. Looked up from germline, CDR1 is SGHRS and CDR2 is YFSETQ. CDR3 length: 14 amino acids.

The J gene is TRBJ2-7, the V gene TRBV4-3; D ambiguous. V shed 1 base and J shed 1 base, with 11 bases lying between them. CDR1 is LGHNA, CDR2 YSLEER, per germline. The CDR3 runs to 15 residues. In nucleotides, the CDR3 is TGCGCCAGCAGCCAAGGGCAGTCGCTATCCTACGAGCAGTACTTC. Its translation: CASSQGQSLSYEQYF.

This clone was found a few times. V usage is TRBV28 and J usage is TRBJ1-1; 7 nucleotides line up with TRBD1. This CDR3 contains 12 residues. Trimming removed 7 bases from V and 6 bases from J; junction bases left unmatched: 5. The germline gives CDR1 MDHEN, CDR2 SYDVKM. CDR3 in amino acids: CASTLDRSEAFF. DNA of the CDR3: TGTGCCAGCACCTTGGACAGGTCTGAAGCTTTCTTT.

The rearrangement uses TRBV9 and TRBJ2-2; possibly TRBD1 or TRBD2 for D (6 bases each). Trimming cost V 3 bases and J 5 bases, with 14 bases left between them. The CDR3 runs 15 residues. Germline V gene lookup returns CDR1 SGDLS and CDR2 YYNGEE. CDR3 coding DNA: TGTGCCAGCAGCGGCTGGGGGGCAAGTACCGGGGAGCTGTTTTTT. Translated, it gives CASSGWGASTGELFF.